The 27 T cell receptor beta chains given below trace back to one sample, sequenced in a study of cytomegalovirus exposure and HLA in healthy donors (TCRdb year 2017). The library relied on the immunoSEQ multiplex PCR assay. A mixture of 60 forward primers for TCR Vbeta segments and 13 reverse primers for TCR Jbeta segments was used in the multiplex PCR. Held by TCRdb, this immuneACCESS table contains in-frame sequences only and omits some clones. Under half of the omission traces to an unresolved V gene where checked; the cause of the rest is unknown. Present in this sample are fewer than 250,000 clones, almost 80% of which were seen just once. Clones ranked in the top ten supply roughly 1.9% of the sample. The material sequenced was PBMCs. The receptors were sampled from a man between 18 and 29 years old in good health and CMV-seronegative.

The CDR3 DNA follows: TGTGCCAGCAGTTTCAAGGACTATACCTACGAGCAGTACTTC. It specifies CASSFKDYTYEQYF. The chain recombines TRBV27 with TRBJ2-7; tentatively, D is TRBD2 (6 bases). V was pared by 3 bases and J by 2 bases, with 11 bases between. The CDR3 has 14 residues. Germline CDR1 MNHEY, CDR2 SMNVEV (reference sequence).

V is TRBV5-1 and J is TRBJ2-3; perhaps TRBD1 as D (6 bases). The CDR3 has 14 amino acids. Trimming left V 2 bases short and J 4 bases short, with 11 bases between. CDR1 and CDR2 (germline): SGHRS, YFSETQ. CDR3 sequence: CASSLSQGPDTQYF. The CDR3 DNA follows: TGCGCCAGCAGCTTAAGCCAGGGGCCAGATACGCAGTATTTT.

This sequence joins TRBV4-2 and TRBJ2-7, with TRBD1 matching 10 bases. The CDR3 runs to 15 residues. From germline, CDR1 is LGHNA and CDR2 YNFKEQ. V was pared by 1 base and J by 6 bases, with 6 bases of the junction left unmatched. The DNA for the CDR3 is TGTGCCAGCAGCCAAGGGACAGGGGGTTCCGGCGAGCAGTACTTC. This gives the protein CASSQGTGGSGEQYF.

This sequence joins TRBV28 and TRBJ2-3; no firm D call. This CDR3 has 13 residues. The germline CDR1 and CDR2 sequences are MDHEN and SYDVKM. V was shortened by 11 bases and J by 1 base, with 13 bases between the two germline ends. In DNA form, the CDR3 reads TGTGCCTGGAGAGAGGATGGCACAGATACGCAGTATTTT. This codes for CAWREDGTDTQYF.

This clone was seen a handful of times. CDR3 region: CASSEFVSGGTDTQYF. The CDR3 DNA is TGCGCCAGCAGTGAGTTTGTTAGCGGGGGCACAGATACGCAGTATTTT. This chain connects TRBV4-3 to TRBJ2-3; 8 bases line up with TRBD2. The CDR3 is 16 residues long. Germline V lookup: CDR1 LGHNA, CDR2 YSLEER. V lost 6 bases to trimming and J lost 1 base; unmatched junction nucleotides: 9.

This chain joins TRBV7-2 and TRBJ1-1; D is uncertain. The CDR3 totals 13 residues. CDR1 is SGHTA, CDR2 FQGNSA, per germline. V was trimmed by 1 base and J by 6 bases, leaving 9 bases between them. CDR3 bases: TGTGCCAGCAGCTTAGGGCTCCACGCTGAAGCTTTCTTT. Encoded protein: CASSLGLHAEAFF.

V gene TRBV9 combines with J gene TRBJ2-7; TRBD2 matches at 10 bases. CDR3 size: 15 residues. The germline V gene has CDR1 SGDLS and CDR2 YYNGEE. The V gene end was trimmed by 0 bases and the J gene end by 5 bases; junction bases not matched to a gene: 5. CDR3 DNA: TGTGCCAGCAGCGTAGGAGGGCTAGCGGGAGACGAGCAGTACTTC. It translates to CASSVGGLAGDEQYF.

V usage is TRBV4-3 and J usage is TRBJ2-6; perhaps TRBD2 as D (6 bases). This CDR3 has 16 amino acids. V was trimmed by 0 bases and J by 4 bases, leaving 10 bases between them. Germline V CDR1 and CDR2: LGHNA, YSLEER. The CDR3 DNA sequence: TGCGCCAGCAGCCAAGACGGAGGGGAAGGGGCCAACGTCCTGACTTTC. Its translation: CASSQDGGEGANVLTF.

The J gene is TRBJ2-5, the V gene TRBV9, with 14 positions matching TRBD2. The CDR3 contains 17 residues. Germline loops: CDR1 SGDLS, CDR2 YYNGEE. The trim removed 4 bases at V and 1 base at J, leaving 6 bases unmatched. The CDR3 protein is CASSPGTSGGFQETQYF. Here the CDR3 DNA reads TGTGCCAGCAGCCCCGGGACTAGCGGGGGATTCCAAGAGACCCAGTACTTC. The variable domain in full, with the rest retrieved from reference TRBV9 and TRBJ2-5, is DSGVTQTPKHLITATGQRVTLRCSPRSGDLSVYWYQQSLDQGLQFLIQYYNGEERAKGNILERFSAQQFPDLHSELNLSSLELGDSALYFCASSPGTSGGFQETQYFGPGTRLLVL.

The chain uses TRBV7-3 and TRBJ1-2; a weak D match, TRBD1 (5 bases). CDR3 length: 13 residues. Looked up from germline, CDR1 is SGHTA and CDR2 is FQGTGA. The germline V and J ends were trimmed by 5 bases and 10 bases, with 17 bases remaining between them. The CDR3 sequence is CASSPGGGVDYTF. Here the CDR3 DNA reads TGTGCCAGCAGCCCCGGCGGAGGGGTCGACTACACCTTC.

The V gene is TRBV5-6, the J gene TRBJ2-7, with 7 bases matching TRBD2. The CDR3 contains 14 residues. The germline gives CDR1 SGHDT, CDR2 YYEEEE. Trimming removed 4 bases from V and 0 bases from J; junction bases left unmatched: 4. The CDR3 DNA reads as TGTGCCAGCAGCCCCCCTAGCGGCTCCTACGAGCAGTACTTC. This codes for CASSPPSGSYEQYF.

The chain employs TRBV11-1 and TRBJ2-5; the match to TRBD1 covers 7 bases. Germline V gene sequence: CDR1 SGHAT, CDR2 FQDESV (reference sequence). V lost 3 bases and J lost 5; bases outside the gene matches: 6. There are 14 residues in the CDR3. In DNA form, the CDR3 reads TGTGCCAGCAGCTTGATTAGACAGGGTGAGACCCAGTACTTC. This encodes CASSLIRQGETQYF.

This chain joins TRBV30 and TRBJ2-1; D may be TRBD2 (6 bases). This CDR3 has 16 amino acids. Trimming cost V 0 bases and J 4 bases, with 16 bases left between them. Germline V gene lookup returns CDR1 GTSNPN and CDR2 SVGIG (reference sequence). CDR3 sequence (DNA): TGTGCCTGGAGTGTTAGTAGCGGACCACTTTACAATGAGCAGTTCTTC. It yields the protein CAWSVSSGPLYNEQFF.

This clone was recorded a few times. DNA for the CDR3: TGTGCCAGCAGTACCGCCGGGACAGGGAATGGCTACACCTTC. As protein: CASSTAGTGNGYTF. The chain links TRBV6-5 to TRBJ1-2; 9 positions match TRBD1. After removal of 5 bases from V and 6 bases from J, the junction contained 7 bases not matched to a gene. Germline V CDR1 and CDR2: MNHEY, SVGAGI. The CDR3 consists of 14 residues.

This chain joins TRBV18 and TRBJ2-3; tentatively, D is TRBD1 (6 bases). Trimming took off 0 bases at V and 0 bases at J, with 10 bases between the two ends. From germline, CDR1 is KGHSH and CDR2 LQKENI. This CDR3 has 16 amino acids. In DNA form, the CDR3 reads TGTGCCAGCTCACCACCGTCGGACAGAAGCACAGATACGCAGTATTTT. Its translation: CASSPPSDRSTDTQYF.

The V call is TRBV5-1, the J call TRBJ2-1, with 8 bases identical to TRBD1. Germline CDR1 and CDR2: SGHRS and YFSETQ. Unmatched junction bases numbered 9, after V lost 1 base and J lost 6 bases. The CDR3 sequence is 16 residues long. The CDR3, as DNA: TGCGCCAGCAGCTTGCCGCCGGGACAGGACTTCAATGAGCAGTTCTTC. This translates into CASSLPPGQDFNEQFF.

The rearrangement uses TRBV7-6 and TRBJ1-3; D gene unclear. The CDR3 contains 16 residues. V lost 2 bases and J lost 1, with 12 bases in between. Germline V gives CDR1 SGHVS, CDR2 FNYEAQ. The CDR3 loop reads CASSLSQTRSGNTIYF. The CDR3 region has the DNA TGTGCCAGCAGCTTAAGTCAGACACGATCTGGAAACACCATATATTTT.

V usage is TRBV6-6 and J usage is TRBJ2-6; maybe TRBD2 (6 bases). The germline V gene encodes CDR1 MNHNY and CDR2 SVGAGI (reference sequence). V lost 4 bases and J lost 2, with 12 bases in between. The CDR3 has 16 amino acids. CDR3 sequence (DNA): TGTGCCAGCAGTTTCGCGGGGATTACTGGGGCCAACGTCCTGACTTTC. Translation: CASSFAGITGANVLTF.

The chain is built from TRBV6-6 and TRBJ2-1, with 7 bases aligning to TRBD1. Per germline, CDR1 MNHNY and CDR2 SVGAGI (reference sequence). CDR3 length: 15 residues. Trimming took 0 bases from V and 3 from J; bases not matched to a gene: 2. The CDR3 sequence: CASSYSRGLYNEQFF. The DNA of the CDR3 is TGTGCCAGCAGTTACTCGAGGGGGCTCTACAATGAGCAGTTCTTC.

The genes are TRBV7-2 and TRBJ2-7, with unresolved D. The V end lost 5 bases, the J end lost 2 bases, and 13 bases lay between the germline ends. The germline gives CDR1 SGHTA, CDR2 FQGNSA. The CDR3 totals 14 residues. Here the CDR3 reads CASSRGPTTYEQYF. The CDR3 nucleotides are TGTGCCAGCAGCCGAGGCCCAACCACCTACGAGCAGTACTTC.

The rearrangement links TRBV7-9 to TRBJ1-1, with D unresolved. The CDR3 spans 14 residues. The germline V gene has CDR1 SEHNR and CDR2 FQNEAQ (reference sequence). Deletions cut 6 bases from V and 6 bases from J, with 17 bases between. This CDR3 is CASRSTGNLAEAFF. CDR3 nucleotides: TGTGCCAGCAGATCTACCGGGAACTTGGCTGAAGCTTTCTTT. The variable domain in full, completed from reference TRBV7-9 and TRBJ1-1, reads DTGVSQNPRHKITKRGQNVTFRCDPISEHNRLYWYRQTLGQGPEFLTYFQNEAQLEKSRLLSDRFSAERPKGSFSTLEIQRTEQGDSAMYLCASRSTGNLAEAFFGQGTRLTVV.

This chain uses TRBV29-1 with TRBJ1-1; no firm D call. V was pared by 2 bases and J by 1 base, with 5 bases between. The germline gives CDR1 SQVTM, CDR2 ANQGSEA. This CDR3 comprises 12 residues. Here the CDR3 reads CSVEMANTEAFF. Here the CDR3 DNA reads TGCAGCGTTGAAATGGCGAACACTGAAGCTTTCTTT.

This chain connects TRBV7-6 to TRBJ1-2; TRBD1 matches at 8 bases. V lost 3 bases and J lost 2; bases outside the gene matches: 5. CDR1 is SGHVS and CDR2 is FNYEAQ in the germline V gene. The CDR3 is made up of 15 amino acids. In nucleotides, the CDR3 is TGTGCCAGCAGCTTGCGGACAGGGATAAACTATGGCTACACCTTC. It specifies CASSLRTGINYGYTF.

CDR3 sequence reads: CASRSGQGREQYF. The DNA for the CDR3 is TGTGCCAGCAGGTCGGGACAGGGCCGCGAGCAGTACTTC. The genes are TRBV6-1 and TRBJ2-5; 9 bases agree with TRBD1. The J call is uncertain, as TRBJ2-7 better fits the DNA end. Looked up from germline, CDR1 is MNHNS and CDR2 is SASEGT. The CDR3 runs to 13 residues.

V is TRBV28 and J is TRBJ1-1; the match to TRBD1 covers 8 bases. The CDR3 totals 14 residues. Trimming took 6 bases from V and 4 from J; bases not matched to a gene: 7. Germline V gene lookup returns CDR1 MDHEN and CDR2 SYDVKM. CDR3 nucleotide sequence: TGTGCCAGCAGAGCCGGGACAGGAGCCACTGAAGCTTTCTTT. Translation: CASRAGTGATEAFF.

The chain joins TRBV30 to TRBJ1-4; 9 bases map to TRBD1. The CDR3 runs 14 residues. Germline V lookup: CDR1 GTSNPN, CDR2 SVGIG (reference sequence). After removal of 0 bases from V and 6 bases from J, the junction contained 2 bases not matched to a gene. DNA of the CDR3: TGTGCCTGGAGTGTGGGGGACAGGGATGAAAAACTGTTTTTT. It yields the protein CAWSVGDRDEKLFF.

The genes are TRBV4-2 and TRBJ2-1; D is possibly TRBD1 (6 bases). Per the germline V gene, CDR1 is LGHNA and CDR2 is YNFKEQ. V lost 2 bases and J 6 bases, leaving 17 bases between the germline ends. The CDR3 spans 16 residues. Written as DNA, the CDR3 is TGTGCCAGCAGCCAATTTGGACAGCACGGGACCAATGAGCAGTTCTTC. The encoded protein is CASSQFGQHGTNEQFF.